This passage covers 19 T cell receptor beta chains from one sample sequenced in a study of cytotoxic CD8 clonotypes in ibrutinib-treated CLL. Using immunoSEQ multiplex PCR, the repertoire was profiled, and TCRdb retains in-frame clones only, with some absent. The sample consists of 130,000 or so clones, around 84% of them appearing once. The sequencing here drew on PBMCs, taken after 24 months of ibrutinib treatment. The source of these receptors is a human donor with chronic lymphocytic leukemia.

This chain uses TRBV6-6 with TRBJ2-7; a possible D gene is TRBD1 (6 bases). The V end was cut by 0 bases, the J end by 4 bases, with 16 bases between. Germline V gene lookup returns CDR1 MNHNY and CDR2 SVGAGI (reference sequence). The CDR3 extends over 16 amino acids. The CDR3 reads CASSYSTGRATYEQYF. Here the CDR3 DNA reads TGTGCCAGCAGTTACTCGACAGGACGGGCGACGTACGAGCAGTACTTC.

The CDR3 spells CARTRQGVYEQYF. In DNA, the CDR3 is TGTGCCAGGACAAGACAGGGAGTATACGAGCAGTACTTC. V and J are TRBV21-1 and TRBJ2-7; TRBD1 is taken as the D call from the table, unchecked against the DNA. TRBV21-1 is a pseudogene. This CDR3 has 13 amino acids.

The chain combines TRBV7-2 with TRBJ2-3; D gene ambiguous. Trimming removed 5 bases at V and 1 base at J, with 7 bases between. Per germline, CDR1 SGHTA and CDR2 FQGNSA. This CDR3 is built from 13 residues. The CDR3 region has the DNA TGTGCCAGCAGCGTGGCGGGCACAGATACGCAGTATTTT. Amino acids: CASSVAGTDTQYF.

The chain has TRBV10-2 and TRBJ2-3; TRBD2 is a possible D gene (5 bases). The ends were cut back, 10 bases at V and 0 bases at J, with 14 bases in the middle. There are 14 residues in the CDR3. Germline-derived CDR1 and CDR2 are WSHSY and SAAADI. In nucleotides, the CDR3 is TGCGCCACCTCGCGGGCGTATAGCACAGATACGCAGTATTTT. Its protein product is CATSRAYSTDTQYF.

V is TRBV4-1 and J is TRBJ2-7, with a weak D call TRBD1 (5 bases). The V and J ends lost 2 bases and 2 bases respectively, with 7 bases between them. Per the germline V gene, CDR1 is MGHRA and CDR2 is YSYEKL. The CDR3 runs 13 residues. The CDR3 nucleotides read TGCGCCAGCAGCCAAACAGGTACCTACGAGCAGTACTTC. It yields the protein CASSQTGTYEQYF.

This chain uses TRBV7-2 with TRBJ2-2, with D perhaps TRBD2 (5 bases). V was cut by 7 bases and J by 1 base, with 13 bases left in between. The CDR3 runs to 15 residues. Germline-derived CDR1 and CDR2 are SGHTA and FQGNSA. CDR3 loop: CASTGSRGNTGELFF. The DNA of the CDR3 is TGTGCCAGCACCGGTAGTCGGGGGAACACCGGGGAGCTGTTTTTT.

The J gene is TRBJ2-2, the V gene TRBV10-3; D might be TRBD2 (6 bases). The CDR3 is made up of 14 amino acids. The germline gives CDR1 ENHRY, CDR2 SYGVKD. V dropped 7 bases and J dropped 1 base, with 10 bases sitting between them. CDR3 loop: CAITAGLNTGELFF. CDR3 DNA: TGTGCCATCACGGCGGGATTGAACACCGGGGAGCTGTTTTTT.

This chain joins TRBV7-9 and TRBJ1-3; D possibly corresponds to TRBD1 (5 bases). Germline values: CDR1 SEHNR, CDR2 FQNEAQ (reference sequence). V lost 5 bases, J lost 7 bases, and 18 bases lay in between. The CDR3 loop spans 15 amino acids. The CDR3 is CASSLAGTEGNTIYF. The CDR3 region has the DNA TGTGCCAGCAGCCTCGCTGGGACTGAAGGGAACACCATATATTTT.

This rearrangement joins TRBV5-6 to TRBJ1-1; 10 bases line up with TRBD1. V gave up 0 bases and J gave up 4 bases; unmatched junction bases: 6. Germline assignment: CDR1 SGHDT and CDR2 YYEEEE. This CDR3 region has 16 residues. The CDR3 region has the DNA TGTGCCAGCAGCTTGGGATATGGGACAGGGGCCACTGAAGCTTTCTTT. This sequence encodes CASSLGYGTGATEAFF.

The rearrangement uses TRBV5-6 and TRBJ1-4; D ambiguous. The CDR3 length is 12 residues. Trimming left V 1 base short and J 7 bases short, with 5 bases between. Germline V CDR1 and CDR2: SGHDT, YYEEEE. This chain's CDR3 is CASSLLGEKLFF. For the CDR3, the DNA is TGTGCCAGCAGCTTGTTGGGTGAAAAACTGTTTTTT.

This clone came up once. The rearrangement links TRBV28 to TRBJ1-1, with 8 bases lining up with TRBD1. This CDR3 has 13 amino acids. J lost 4 bases, V lost 11 bases, and 9 bases had no gene match. CDR1 is MDHEN and CDR2 is SYDVKM in the germline V gene. The CDR3 protein is CAGAYRGATEAFF. CDR3 coding DNA: TGTGCCGGGGCTTACAGGGGGGCCACTGAAGCTTTCTTT.

The chain uses TRBV5-1 and TRBJ1-1; 8 bases line up with TRBD1. The germline V gene encodes CDR1 SGHRS and CDR2 YFSETQ. The CDR3 totals 14 residues. After removal of 4 bases from V and 4 bases from J, the junction contained 6 bases not matched to a gene. The CDR3 DNA is TGCGCCAGCAGCATAACAGGGGGAGGCACTGAAGCTTTCTTT. Its translation: CASSITGGGTEAFF.

This clone was recorded a few times. J is TRBJ1-6 and V is TRBV19, with D hard to call. The CDR3 spans 14 residues. Germline CDR1 and CDR2: LNHDA and SQIVND (reference sequence). The V end lost 6 bases, the J end lost 10 bases, and 16 bases lay between the germline ends. CDR3 amino acids: CASRINAGSSPLHF. CDR3 sequence (DNA): TGTGCCAGTAGGATTAATGCGGGGAGCTCACCCCTCCACTTT.

The rearrangement joins TRBV10-3 to TRBJ2-5; TRBD1 might be the D (6 bases). This CDR3 has 15 amino acids. V was pared by 7 bases and J by 5 bases, with 20 bases between. Germline V gene data show CDR1 as ENHRY and CDR2 as SYGVKD. The chain's CDR3 is CAIMSPSQGPETQYF. CDR3 in DNA: TGTGCCATCATGTCCCCTAGCCAGGGGCCTGAGACCCAGTACTTC.

The rearrangement uses TRBV5-1 and TRBJ2-1, with D tentatively TRBD1 or TRBD2 (5 bases each). The CDR3 extends over 14 amino acids. V was pared by 0 bases and J by 7 bases, with 11 bases between. Looked up from germline, CDR1 is SGHRS and CDR2 is YFSETQ. The CDR3 spells CASSLAGQGNEQFF. The DNA of the CDR3 is TGCGCCAGCAGCTTGGCGGGGCAGGGTAATGAGCAGTTCTTC. Drawing the rest from reference TRBV5-1 and TRBJ2-1, the complete variable domain is KAGVTQTPRYLIKTRGQQVTLSCSPISGHRSVSWYQQTPGQGLQFLFEYFSETQRNKGNFPGRFSGRQFSNSRSEMNVSTLELGDSALYLCASSLAGQGNEQFFGPGTRLTVL.

This clone was detected only a few times. The chain combines TRBV19 with TRBJ1-1; D gene uncertain. Trimming cost V 4 bases and J 4 bases, with 10 bases left between them. Per germline, CDR1 LNHDA and CDR2 SQIVND (reference sequence). This CDR3 comprises 13 residues. Written as DNA, the CDR3 is TGTGCCAGTAGTAACCGAGGGCGCACTGAAGCTTTCTTT. Protein sequence: CASSNRGRTEAFF.

CDR3 sequence reads: CASSLVYQETQYF. The CDR3, as DNA: TGTGCCAGCAGCTTAGTGTACCAAGAGACCCAGTACTTC. The rearrangement joins TRBV11-3 to TRBJ2-5, with D uncertain. Germline CDR1 is SGHNT and CDR2 is YENEEA. Trimming left V 1 base short and J 0 bases short, with 3 bases between. The CDR3 spans 13 residues.

The chain joins TRBV5-6 to TRBJ2-7; TRBD1 aligns across 7 bases. The CDR3 extends over 14 amino acids. CDR1 is SGHDT, CDR2 YYEEEE, per germline. Trimming took 1 base from V and 3 from J; bases not matched to a gene: 4. The CDR3 DNA follows: TGTGCCAGCAGCTTGACGGGACAGTTCTACGAGCAGTACTTC. This encodes CASSLTGQFYEQYF.

J is TRBJ1-2 and V is TRBV7-2; TRBD1 aligns across 7 bases. Per the germline V gene, CDR1 is SGHTA and CDR2 is FQGNSA. Unmatched junction bases numbered 11, after V lost 5 bases and J lost 8 bases. The length of the CDR3 is 14 residues. This chain's CDR3 is CASSPRQGVYGYTF. The CDR3 DNA is TGTGCCAGCAGCCCCCGCCAGGGGGTGTACGGCTACACCTTC.